This T cell receptor beta chain came from a study of shared clonotypes between healthy human individuals. Looking at the study overall: The donors, two women and a few men, were aged 18 to 49.

Details on this clone: Its antigen is currently unknown.

Germline values: CDR1 LGHNA, CDR2 YSLEER. The CDR3 length is 15 residues. V lost 0 bases and J 5 bases, leaving 10 bases between the germline ends. Deep was the level at which the assay was run. In the original workflow: From ImmunoSEQ came sequences covering only the junction and carrying no quality scores, so filtering differed. TCRdb's table, derived via immunoSEQ multiplex PCR, lists solely in-frame clones and lacks some. V and J calls and clone size are those listed in that table; D and trimming were worked out from the DNA. The sample has about 2.4 million clones; roughly 93% are singletons. Findings of the study overall: When naive CD4 clonotypes were compared across several donors, 4% to 6.5% were shared.

The sequence derives from a man aged 18 to 35 in good health. Some clones in this sample may be carry-over from other donors' samples. Source material: naive CD4+ T cells from PBMCs. Specified subset: CD45RA+ positively selected. This rearrangement joins TRBV4-3 to TRBJ2-2, with no clear D. The CDR3 here is CASSQDWSRTGELFF. In DNA form, the CDR3 reads TGCGCCAGCAGCCAAGATTGGTCCCGGACCGGGGAGCTGTTTTTT.